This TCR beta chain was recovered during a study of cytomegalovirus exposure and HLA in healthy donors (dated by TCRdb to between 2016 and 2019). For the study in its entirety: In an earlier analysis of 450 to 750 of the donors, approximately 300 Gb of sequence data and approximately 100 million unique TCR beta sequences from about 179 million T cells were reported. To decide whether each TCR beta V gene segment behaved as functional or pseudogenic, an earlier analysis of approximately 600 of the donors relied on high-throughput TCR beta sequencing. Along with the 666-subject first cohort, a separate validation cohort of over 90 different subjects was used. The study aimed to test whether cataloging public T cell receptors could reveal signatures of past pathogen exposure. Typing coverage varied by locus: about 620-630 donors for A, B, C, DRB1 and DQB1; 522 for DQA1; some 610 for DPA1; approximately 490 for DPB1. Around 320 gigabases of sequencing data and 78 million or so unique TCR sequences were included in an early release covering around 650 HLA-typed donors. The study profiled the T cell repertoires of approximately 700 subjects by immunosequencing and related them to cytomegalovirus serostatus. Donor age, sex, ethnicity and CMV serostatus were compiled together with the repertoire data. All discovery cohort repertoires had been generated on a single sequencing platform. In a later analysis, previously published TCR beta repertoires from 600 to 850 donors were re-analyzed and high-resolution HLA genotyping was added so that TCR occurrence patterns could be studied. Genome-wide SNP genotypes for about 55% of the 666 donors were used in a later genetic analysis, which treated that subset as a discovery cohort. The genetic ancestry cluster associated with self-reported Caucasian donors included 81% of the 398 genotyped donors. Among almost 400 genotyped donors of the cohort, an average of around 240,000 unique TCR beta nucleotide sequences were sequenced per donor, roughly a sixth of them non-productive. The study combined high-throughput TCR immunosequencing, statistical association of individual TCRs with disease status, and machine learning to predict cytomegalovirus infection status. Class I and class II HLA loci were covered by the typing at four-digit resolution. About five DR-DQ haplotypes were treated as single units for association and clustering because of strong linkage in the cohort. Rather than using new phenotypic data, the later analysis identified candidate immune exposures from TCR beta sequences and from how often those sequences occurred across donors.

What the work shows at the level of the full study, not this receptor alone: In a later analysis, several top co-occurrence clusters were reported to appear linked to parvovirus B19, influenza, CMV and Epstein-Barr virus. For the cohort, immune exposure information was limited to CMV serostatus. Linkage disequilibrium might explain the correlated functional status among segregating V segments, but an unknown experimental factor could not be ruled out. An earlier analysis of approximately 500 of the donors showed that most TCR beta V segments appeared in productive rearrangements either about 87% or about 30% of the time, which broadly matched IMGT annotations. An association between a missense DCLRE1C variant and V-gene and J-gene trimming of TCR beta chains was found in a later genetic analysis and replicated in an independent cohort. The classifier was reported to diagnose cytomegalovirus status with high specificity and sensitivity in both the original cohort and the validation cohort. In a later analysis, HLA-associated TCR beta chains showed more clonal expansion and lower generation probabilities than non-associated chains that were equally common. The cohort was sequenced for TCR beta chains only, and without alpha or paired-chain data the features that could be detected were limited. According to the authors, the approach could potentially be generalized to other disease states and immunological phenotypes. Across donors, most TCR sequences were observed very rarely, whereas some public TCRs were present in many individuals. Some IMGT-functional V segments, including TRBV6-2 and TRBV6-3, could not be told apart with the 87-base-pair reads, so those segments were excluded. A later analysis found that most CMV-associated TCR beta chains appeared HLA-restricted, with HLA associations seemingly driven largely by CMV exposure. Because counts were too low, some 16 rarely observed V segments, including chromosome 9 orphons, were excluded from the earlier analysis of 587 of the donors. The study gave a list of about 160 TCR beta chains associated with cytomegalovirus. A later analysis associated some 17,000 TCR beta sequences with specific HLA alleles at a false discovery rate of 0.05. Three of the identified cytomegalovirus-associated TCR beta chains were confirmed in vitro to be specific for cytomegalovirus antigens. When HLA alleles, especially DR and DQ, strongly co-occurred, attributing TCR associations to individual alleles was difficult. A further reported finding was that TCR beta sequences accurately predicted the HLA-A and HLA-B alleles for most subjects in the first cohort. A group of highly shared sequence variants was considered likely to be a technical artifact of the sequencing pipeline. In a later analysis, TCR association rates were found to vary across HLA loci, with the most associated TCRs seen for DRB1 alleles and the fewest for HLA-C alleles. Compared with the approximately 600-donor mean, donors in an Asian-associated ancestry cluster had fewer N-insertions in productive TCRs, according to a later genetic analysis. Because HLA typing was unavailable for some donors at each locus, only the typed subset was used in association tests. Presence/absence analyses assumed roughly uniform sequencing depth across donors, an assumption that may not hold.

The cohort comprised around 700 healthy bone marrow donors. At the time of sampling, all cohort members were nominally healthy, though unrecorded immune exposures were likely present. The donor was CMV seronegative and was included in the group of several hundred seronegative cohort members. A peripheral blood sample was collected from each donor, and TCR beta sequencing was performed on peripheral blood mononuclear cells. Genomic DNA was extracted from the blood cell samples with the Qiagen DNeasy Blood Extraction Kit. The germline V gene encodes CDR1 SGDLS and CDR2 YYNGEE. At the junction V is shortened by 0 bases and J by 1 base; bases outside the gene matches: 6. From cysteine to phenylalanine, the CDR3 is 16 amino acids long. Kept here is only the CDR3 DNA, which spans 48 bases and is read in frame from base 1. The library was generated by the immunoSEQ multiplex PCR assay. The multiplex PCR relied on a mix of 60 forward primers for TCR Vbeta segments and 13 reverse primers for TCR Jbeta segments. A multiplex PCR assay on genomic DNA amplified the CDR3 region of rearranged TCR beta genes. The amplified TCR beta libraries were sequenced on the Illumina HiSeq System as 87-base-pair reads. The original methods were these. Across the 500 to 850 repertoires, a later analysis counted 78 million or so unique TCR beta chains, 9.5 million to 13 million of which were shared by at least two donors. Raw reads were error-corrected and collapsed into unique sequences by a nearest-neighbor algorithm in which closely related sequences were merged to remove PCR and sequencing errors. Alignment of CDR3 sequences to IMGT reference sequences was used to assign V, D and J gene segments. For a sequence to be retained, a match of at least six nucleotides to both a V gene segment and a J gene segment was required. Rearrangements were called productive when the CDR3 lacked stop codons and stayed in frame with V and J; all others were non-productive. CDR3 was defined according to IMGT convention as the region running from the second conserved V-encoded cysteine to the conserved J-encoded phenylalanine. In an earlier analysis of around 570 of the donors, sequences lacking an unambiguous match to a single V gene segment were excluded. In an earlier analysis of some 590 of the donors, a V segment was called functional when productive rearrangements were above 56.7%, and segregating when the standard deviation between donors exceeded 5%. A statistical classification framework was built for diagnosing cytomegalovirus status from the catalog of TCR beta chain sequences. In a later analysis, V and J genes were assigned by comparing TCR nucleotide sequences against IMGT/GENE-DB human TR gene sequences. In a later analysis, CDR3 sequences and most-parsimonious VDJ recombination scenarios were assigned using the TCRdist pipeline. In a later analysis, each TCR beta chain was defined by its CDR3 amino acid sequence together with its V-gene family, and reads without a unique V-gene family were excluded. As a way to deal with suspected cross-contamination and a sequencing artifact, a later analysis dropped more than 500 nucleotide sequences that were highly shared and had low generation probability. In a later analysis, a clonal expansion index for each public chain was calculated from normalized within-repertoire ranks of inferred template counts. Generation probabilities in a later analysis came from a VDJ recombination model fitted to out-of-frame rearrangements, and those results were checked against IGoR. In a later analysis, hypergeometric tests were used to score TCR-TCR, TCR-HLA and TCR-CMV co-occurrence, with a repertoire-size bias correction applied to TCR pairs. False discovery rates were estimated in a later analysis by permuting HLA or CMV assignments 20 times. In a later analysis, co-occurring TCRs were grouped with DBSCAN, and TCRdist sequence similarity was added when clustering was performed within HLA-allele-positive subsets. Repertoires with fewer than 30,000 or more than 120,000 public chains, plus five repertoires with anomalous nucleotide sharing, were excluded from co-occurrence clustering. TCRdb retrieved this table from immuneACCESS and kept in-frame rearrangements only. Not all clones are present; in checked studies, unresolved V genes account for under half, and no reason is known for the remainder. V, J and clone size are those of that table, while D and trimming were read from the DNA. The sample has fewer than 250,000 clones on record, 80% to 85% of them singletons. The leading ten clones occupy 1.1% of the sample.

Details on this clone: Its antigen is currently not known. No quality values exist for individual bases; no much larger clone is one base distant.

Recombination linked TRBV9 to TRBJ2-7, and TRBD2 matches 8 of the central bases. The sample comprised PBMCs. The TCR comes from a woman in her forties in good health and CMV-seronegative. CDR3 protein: CASSVAPGGLSYEQYF. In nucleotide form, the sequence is TGTGCCAGCAGCGTAGCACCGGGAGGGCTATCCTACGAGCAGTACTTC.